One sample yielded the 10 T cell receptor beta chains listed below, sequenced in a study of shared clonotypes between healthy human individuals. The data were produced by immunoSEQ multiplex PCR, yet TCRdb's version contains in-frame clones alone and is incomplete. The sample contains around 1,100,000 clones, roughly 80% of which appear only once. Sequencing used memory CD4+ T cells from PBMCs. Subset here: CD45RA-negative fraction. The receptors originated from a man in his late teens or twenties in good health. Some clones in this sample may be carry-over from other donors' samples.

The chain links TRBV18 to TRBJ2-1, with 9 bases lining up with TRBD2. The CDR3 is made up of 16 amino acids. CDR1 is KGHSH, CDR2 LQKENI, per germline. The junction had 4 bases not matched to a gene; V was cut back by 2 bases and J by 2 bases. The CDR3 is CASSPIIAGAYNEQFF. The CDR3 region has the DNA TGTGCCAGCTCACCAATCATAGCGGGAGCCTACAATGAGCAGTTCTTC.

This clone has more than one count but fewer than ten. This chain links TRBV2 with TRBJ1-1, with a tentative D call TRBD1 (5 bases). Germline loops: CDR1 SNHLY, CDR2 FYNNEI. With 7 bases removed from V and 2 bases from J, the gap between germline ends came to 11 bases. The CDR3 loop spans 13 amino acids. CDR3 in DNA: TGTGCCAGCACCGAGAGGGGTAACACTGAAGCTTTCTTT. It yields the protein CASTERGNTEAFF.

This sequence joins TRBV7-3 and TRBJ1-2; 9 nucleotides line up with TRBD1. Unmatched junction bases numbered 10, after V lost 5 bases and J lost 6 bases. The CDR3 extends over 15 amino acids. Germline V gene lookup returns CDR1 SGHTA and CDR2 FQGTGA. The CDR3 DNA sequence: TGTGCCAGCAGCCCCCGGACAGGGGTCACGGATGGCTACACCTTC. Protein sequence: CASSPRTGVTDGYTF.

J is TRBJ2-5 and V is TRBV7-2; perhaps TRBD1 as D (5 bases). The germline CDR1 and CDR2 sequences are SGHTA and FQGNSA. V lost 4 bases and J 2 bases, leaving 11 bases between the germline ends. CDR3 length: 14 amino acids. The CDR3 reads CASSSDIFQETQYF. DNA for the CDR3: TGTGCCAGCAGCTCGGACATATTTCAAGAGACCCAGTACTTC.

The chain is built from TRBV5-1 and TRBJ1-2; D gene ambiguous. The V gene lost 0 bases and the J gene lost 7 bases, with 13 bases spanning the gap. Germline V lookup: CDR1 SGHRS, CDR2 YFSETQ. This CDR3 comprises 14 residues. The CDR3 sequence is CASSLEQVSAGYTF. The CDR3 DNA follows: TGCGCCAGCAGCTTGGAGCAGGTTTCAGCTGGCTACACCTTC.

This chain connects TRBV9 to TRBJ1-1; D is perhaps TRBD1 (5 bases). The ends were cut back, 0 bases at V and 5 bases at J, with 14 bases in the middle. Germline V gene data show CDR1 as SGDLS and CDR2 as YYNGEE. The length of the CDR3 is 15 residues. The DNA for the CDR3 is TGTGCCAGCAGCGTAGGCTTGTCCAGGGCTACTGAAGCTTTCTTT. Amino acid sequence: CASSVGLSRATEAFF. The complete variable domain, with remaining parts taken from reference TRBV9 and TRBJ1-1, reads DSGVTQTPKHLITATGQRVTLRCSPRSGDLSVYWYQQSLDQGLQFLIQYYNGEERAKGNILERFSAQQFPDLHSELNLSSLELGDSALYFCASSVGLSRATEAFFGQGTRLTVV.

This chain connects TRBV2 to TRBJ2-7; D is undetermined. Germline CDR1 SNHLY, CDR2 FYNNEI. The CDR3 runs to 10 residues. V shed 6 bases and J shed 9 bases, with 9 bases lying between them. In DNA form, the CDR3 reads TGTGCCAGCAGCGCAAATTTGCAGTACTTC. Translation: CASSANLQYF.

This clone was found a few times. The V call is TRBV29-1, the J call TRBJ1-1; D not resolved. The CDR3 covers 14 residues. Trimming shortened V by 1 base and J by 2 bases, and 11 bases separated the two germline ends. The V gene's germline CDR1 is SQVTM and CDR2 ANQGSEA. The CDR3 spells CSVEGPVGNTEAFF. The CDR3 nucleotides read TGCAGCGTTGAAGGCCCAGTGGGAAACACTGAAGCTTTCTTT.

A remark on this clone: Different DNA sequences within this sample yield the same CDR3. The V call is TRBV7-2, the J call TRBJ2-7; 12 bases align to TRBD2. V dropped 2 bases and J dropped 4; count of bases not matched to a gene: 0. CDR3 length: 14 amino acids. Germline V gives CDR1 SGHTA, CDR2 FQGNSA. Written as DNA, the CDR3 is TGTGCCAGCAGCTTAACTAGCGGGAGGTACGAGCAGTACTTC. Translating it yields CASSLTSGRYEQYF. Full variable domain (rest looked up from reference TRBV7-2 and TRBJ2-7): GAGVSQSPSNKVTEKGKDVELRCDPISGHTALYWYRQSLGQGLEFLIYFQGNSAPDKSGLPSDRFSAERTGGSVSTLTIQRTQQEDSAVYLCASSLTSGRYEQYFGPGTRLTVT.

The chain links TRBV11-2 to TRBJ2-1, with unresolved D. The CDR3 consists of 11 residues. With 3 bases removed from V and 10 bases from J, the gap between germline ends came to 7 bases. Germline CDR1 reads SGHAT; CDR2 reads FQNNGV. The CDR3 coding sequence is TGTGCCAGCAGCTTTTACGGGGAGCAGTTCTTC. It encodes CASSFYGEQFF. The variable domain in full, with the rest retrieved from reference TRBV11-2 and TRBJ2-1, is EAGVAQSPRYKIIEKRQSVAFWCNPISGHATLYWYQQILGQGPKLLIQFQNNGVVDDSQLPKDRFSAERLKGVDSTLKIQPAKLEDSAVYLCASSFYGEQFFGPGTRLTVL.